This note documents a single T cell receptor (beta chain) sequence. Per the study methods: Amplifying reference gene primers gave estimates of nucleated cell counts. Generated by immunoSEQ multiplex PCR, the TCRdb table keeps only in-frame clones and is missing some. V and J calls and clone size follow that table, whereas D and trimming were derived from the DNA. The sample consists of some 230,000 clones, approximately 85% of them appearing once. This entry belongs to a study of blood T cell repertoires in COVID-19. About the study: Both acute and convalescent COVID-19 samples were obtained from the United States, Italy and Spain. T cells, B-cell-depleted T cells, or PBMCs provided the cDNA or gDNA that served as material.

The CDR3 is 14 amino acids. CDR1 and CDR2 (germline): SGHKS, YYEKEE (reference sequence). V was trimmed by 3 bases and J by 4 bases, leaving 13 bases between them. Sequencing input: peripheral blood. The chain has TRBV5-5 and TRBJ1-2; the D is unclear. This TCR was sampled from a man aged 45-65 years who had recovered from COVID-19. The CDR3 region has the DNA TGTGCCAGCAGCTCGGAGCCCGGCCCCTATGGCTACACCTTC. It yields the protein CASSSEPGPYGYTF.